This T cell receptor (beta chain) was documented in a study of blood T cell repertoires in COVID-19. Profiling relied on immunoSEQ multiplex PCR, and the TCRdb table lists in-frame clones only, not all of them. Here the sample spans tens of thousands of clones, roughly 80% being singletons. CDR1 is MNHEY, CDR2 SVGAGI, per germline. After removal of 4 bases from V and 8 bases from J, the junction contained 5 bases not matched to a gene. The CDR3 covers 13 residues. The chain carries TRBV6-5 and TRBJ1-3, with 7 bases lining up with TRBD1. The source material was peripheral blood. This receptor was taken from a man aged 55-75 years with COVID-19, enrolled during active disease. The CDR3 region is CASSLQGSDTIYF. The DNA of the CDR3 is TGTGCCAGCAGTTTACAGGGGAGTGACACCATATATTTT.